Each of the 22 T cell receptor beta chains below was sequenced from the same sample in a study of T-cell memory formation after mild COVID-19. TCRdb reprocessed the 5' RACE reads via MiXCR and lists one record per CDR3 protein. The repertoire holds roughly 80,000 distinct CDR3 sequences, with about 15% as singletons. Sequencing was performed on PBMCs or a T cell subset sorted from them (not recorded which). The source of these receptors is an adult woman who had mild COVID-19 (a few samples of this study predate the infection). Cell type and time point are not known.

This clonotype appeared a few times. The V and J genes are TRBV6-5 and TRBJ1-1; D is ambiguous. Germline V gene lookup returns CDR1 MNHEY and CDR2 SVGAGI. V dropped 8 bases and J dropped 1 base, with 5 bases sitting between them. The CDR3 extends over 11 amino acids. The CDR3 here is CASRENTEAFF. CDR3 sequence (DNA): TGTGCCAGCCGGGAGAACACTGAAGCTTTCTTT.

In its sample, this clonotype was seen once. The chain recombines TRBV7-9 with TRBJ1-1; D unresolved. The V gene's germline CDR1 is SEHNR and CDR2 FQNEAQ (reference sequence). The ends were cut back, 4 bases at V and 5 bases at J, with 8 bases in the middle. This CDR3 has 12 residues. CDR3 sequence reads: CASSSGFTEAFF. For the CDR3, the DNA is TGTGCCAGCAGCTCGGGTTTTACTGAAGCTTTCTTT.

This clonotype was counted a few times. The chain links TRBV5-1 to TRBJ1-1; D perhaps matches TRBD1 (5 bases). This CDR3 comprises 12 residues. CDR1 SGHRS and CDR2 YFSETQ come from the germline V gene. V was pared by 3 bases and J by 5 bases, with 8 bases between. CDR3 loop: CASSWEGTEAFF. As DNA, the CDR3 is TGCGCCAGCAGCTGGGAGGGGACTGAAGCTTTCTTT.

This chain joins TRBV24-1 and TRBJ2-1; 8 bases are shared with TRBD2. This CDR3 spans 16 amino acids. J lost 7 bases, V lost 4 bases, and 11 bases had no gene match. Germline CDR1 is KGHDR and CDR2 is SFDVKD. CDR3 region: CATSDPKAGALNEQFF. CDR3 bases: TGTGCCACCAGTGACCCTAAAGCGGGGGCCCTTAATGAGCAGTTCTTC.

This clonotype was observed a few times. The chain's CDR3 is CASSLEDKETQYF. In nucleotides, the CDR3 is TGTGCCAGCAGTTTGGAGGATAAAGAGACCCAGTACTTC. V usage is TRBV12-3 or TRBV12-4 and J usage is TRBJ2-5; possibly TRBD2 for D (5 bases). Trimming cost V 3 bases and J 3 bases, with 8 bases left between them. CDR3 length equals 13 residues.

The rearrangement links TRBV20-1 to TRBJ2-7; 10 bases align to TRBD1. This CDR3 has 14 residues. V was pared by 6 bases and J by 4 bases, with 9 bases of the junction left unmatched. The V gene's germline CDR1 is DFQATT and CDR2 SNEGSKA (reference sequence). CDR3 sequence: CSAPRGTGVYEQYF. The CDR3 coding sequence is TGCAGTGCACCACGCGGGACAGGGGTTTACGAGCAGTACTTC.

This chain uses TRBV7-9 with TRBJ1-1, with D tentatively TRBD1 (6 bases). The CDR3 has 16 amino acids. Trimming removed 2 bases at V and 3 bases at J, with 16 bases between. Germline CDR1 SEHNR, CDR2 FQNEAQ (reference sequence). CDR3 protein: CASSLSGGPLYTEAFF. CDR3 coding DNA: TGTGCCAGCAGCTTATCGGGGGGCCCCCTGTACACTGAAGCTTTCTTT.

The chain joins TRBV20-1 to TRBJ1-2; TRBD1 aligns across 7 bases. The J segment lost 4 bases and the V segment lost 2 bases, leaving 10 bases of the junction unmatched. The CDR3 contains 15 residues. Germline V gives CDR1 DFQATT, CDR2 SNEGSKA (reference sequence). The DNA of the CDR3 is TGCAGTGCTAGATCTTCGGACAGGATCATCTATGGCTACACCTTC. Encoded protein: CSARSSDRIIYGYTF.

This clonotype was counted a few times. This chain links TRBV7-9 with TRBJ1-2; possible D gene TRBD1, 6 bases. Trimming pared 3 bases from V and 6 bases from J, leaving 14 bases between. The CDR3 is made up of 14 amino acids. The germline V gene has CDR1 SEHNR and CDR2 FQNEAQ (reference sequence). Here the CDR3 DNA reads TGTGCCAGCAGCTTTCCGGGGGGGGCTGATGGCTACACCTTC. The encoded protein is CASSFPGGADGYTF. Based on the CDR3 plus reference TRBV7-9 and TRBJ1-2, the full variable domain is DTGVSQNPRHKITKRGQNVTFRCDPISEHNRLYWYRQTLGQGPEFLTYFQNEAQLEKSRLLSDRFSAERPKGSFSTLEIQRTEQGDSAMYLCASSFPGGADGYTFGSGTRLTVV.

The chain uses TRBV5-1 and TRBJ1-5; 7 bases align to TRBD1. The CDR3 loop spans 14 amino acids. The germline CDR1 and CDR2 sequences are SGHRS and YFSETQ. Trimming took 0 bases from V and 9 from J; bases not matched to a gene: 6. The CDR3 sequence: CASSLGQGETPQHF. The CDR3 nucleotides read TGCGCCAGCAGCTTGGGGCAGGGGGAAACGCCCCAGCATTTT. Full variable domain (missing parts from reference TRBV5-1 and TRBJ1-5): KAGVTQTPRYLIKTRGQQVTLSCSPISGHRSVSWYQQTPGQGLQFLFEYFSETQRNKGNFPGRFSGRQFSNSRSEMNVSTLELGDSALYLCASSLGQGETPQHFGDGTRLSIL.

The chain employs TRBV4-1 and TRBJ2-6; no definite D call. The V gene's germline CDR1 is MGHRA and CDR2 YSYEKL. The CDR3 length is 14 residues. V dropped 0 bases and J dropped 2 bases, with 2 bases sitting between them. CDR3 in amino acids: CASSQETGANVLTF. The CDR3 DNA is TGCGCCAGCAGCCAAGAGACTGGGGCCAACGTCCTGACTTTC.

The chain couples TRBV3-1 to TRBJ1-4, with a tentative D call TRBD1 (5 bases). Germline CDR1 and CDR2: LGHDT and YNNKEL (reference sequence). This CDR3 region has 18 residues. With 1 base removed from V and 3 bases from J, the gap between germline ends came to 18 bases. The CDR3 region is CASSQGWGDRTPNEKLFF. As DNA, the CDR3 is TGTGCCAGCAGCCAAGGATGGGGGGACCGGACCCCTAATGAAAAACTGTTTTTT.

This clonotype was seen a handful of times. The CDR3, as DNA: TGTGCCAGCAGTCCGGGAGGGCCCTACAATGAGCAGTTCTTC. The encoded protein is CASSPGGPYNEQFF. The chain links TRBV6-5 to TRBJ2-1; 8 nucleotides line up with TRBD2. This CDR3 has 14 amino acids. Unmatched junction bases numbered 2, after V lost 5 bases and J lost 2 bases. Per germline, CDR1 MNHEY and CDR2 SVGAGI.

This clonotype was seen only a few times. The gene calls are TRBV20-1 and TRBJ1-4, with D hard to call. V was cut by 3 bases and J by 8 bases, with 16 bases left in between. The CDR3 runs to 14 residues. The germline V gene has CDR1 DFQATT and CDR2 SNEGSKA (reference sequence). CDR3 DNA sequence: TGCAGTGCTAGGGGCCTCGGGTTGGGGGAAAAACTGTTTTTT. It translates to CSARGLGLGEKLFF.

This clonotype was seen more than once but under ten times. The chain carries TRBV4-3 and TRBJ2-1, with a possible D match to TRBD2 (5 bases). Germline V gives CDR1 LGHNA, CDR2 YSLEER. The CDR3 runs 17 residues. V lost 0 bases and J lost 4, with 16 bases in between. The CDR3 here is CASSQESERTGYNEQFF. DNA for the CDR3: TGCGCCAGCAGCCAAGAGTCTGAGCGGACGGGGTACAATGAGCAGTTCTTC.

A few counts support this clonotype. V is TRBV11-2 and J is TRBJ2-5; a possible D gene is TRBD1 (6 bases). The CDR3 length is 14 residues. In germline, CDR1 is SGHAT, CDR2 FQNNGV. V lost 4 bases and J 5 bases, leaving 14 bases between the germline ends. DNA of the CDR3: TGTGCCAGCAGCTCAACCACAGGGATCGAGACCCAGTACTTC. Its protein is CASSSTTGIETQYF.

This clonotype was picked up a small number of times. V usage is TRBV4-1 and J usage is TRBJ2-5; 8 bases line up with TRBD2. Germline assignment: CDR1 MGHRA and CDR2 YSYEKL. V trimming: 2 bases; J trimming: 4 bases; junction bases outside the gene matches: 0. The CDR3 length is 13 residues. The CDR3 nucleotides are TGCGCCAGCAGCCAACGGGGGGGAGAGACCCAGTACTTC. It encodes CASSQRGGETQYF.

The chain combines TRBV6-5 with TRBJ2-7, with TRBD2 identical over 14 bases. Germline V CDR1 and CDR2: MNHEY, SVGAGI. V was clipped by 7 bases and J by 6 bases; unmatched bases: 17. CDR3 length: 18 amino acids. The CDR3 sequence: CASTNPSGTSGRLGEQYF. Here the CDR3 DNA reads TGTGCCAGCACCAACCCCTCTGGGACTAGCGGGAGATTGGGCGAGCAGTACTTC.

The rearrangement joins TRBV29-1 to TRBJ2-7, with D possibly TRBD2 on 6 matching bases. There are 14 residues in the CDR3. Trimming cost V 5 bases and J 4 bases, with 18 bases left between them. Germline lookup yields CDR1 SQVTM and CDR2 ANQGSEA. The CDR3, as DNA: TGCAGCGTTTTAATCGGGGGACGTTTGTACGAGCAGTACTTC. This translates into CSVLIGGRLYEQYF.

This clonotype was recorded at least ten times. V is TRBV29-1 and J is TRBJ1-1; D gene uncertain. Trimming shortened V by 4 bases and J by 0 bases, and 12 bases separated the two germline ends. Germline V gives CDR1 SQVTM, CDR2 ANQGSEA. This CDR3 is built from 14 residues. CDR3 residues: CSVGPSLMNTEAFF. DNA of the CDR3: TGCAGCGTTGGACCCTCACTGATGAACACTGAAGCTTTCTTT. The complete variable domain, with remaining parts taken from reference TRBV29-1 and TRBJ1-1, reads SAVISQKPSRDICQRGTSLTIQCQVDSQVTMMFWYRQQPGQSLTLIATANQGSEATYESGFVIDKFPISRPNLTFSTLTVSNMSPEDSSIYLCSVGPSLMNTEAFFGQGTRLTVV.

On this clonotype itself: The junction departs from the called germline gene at one end, perhaps through a read error. CDR3 in DNA: TGCGACAGCAGCTTGGGAGCCCAGGGGGCCGACGAGCAGTACTTC. Translating it yields CDSSLGAQGADEQYF. V gene TRBV5-1 combines with J gene TRBJ2-7; 8 bases agree with TRBD1. This CDR3 has 15 amino acids. Germline CDR1 is SGHRS and CDR2 is YFSETQ.

V gene TRBV5-5 combines with J gene TRBJ2-3, with TRBD2 as a possible D gene (6 bases). Deletions cut 0 bases from V and 6 bases from J, with 14 bases between. There are 15 residues in the CDR3. The germline V gene has CDR1 SGHKS and CDR2 YYEKEE (reference sequence). The CDR3 spells CASSLGTTRGDTQYF. The CDR3 nucleotides read TGTGCCAGCAGCTTGGGGACTACTCGGGGGGATACGCAGTATTTT.